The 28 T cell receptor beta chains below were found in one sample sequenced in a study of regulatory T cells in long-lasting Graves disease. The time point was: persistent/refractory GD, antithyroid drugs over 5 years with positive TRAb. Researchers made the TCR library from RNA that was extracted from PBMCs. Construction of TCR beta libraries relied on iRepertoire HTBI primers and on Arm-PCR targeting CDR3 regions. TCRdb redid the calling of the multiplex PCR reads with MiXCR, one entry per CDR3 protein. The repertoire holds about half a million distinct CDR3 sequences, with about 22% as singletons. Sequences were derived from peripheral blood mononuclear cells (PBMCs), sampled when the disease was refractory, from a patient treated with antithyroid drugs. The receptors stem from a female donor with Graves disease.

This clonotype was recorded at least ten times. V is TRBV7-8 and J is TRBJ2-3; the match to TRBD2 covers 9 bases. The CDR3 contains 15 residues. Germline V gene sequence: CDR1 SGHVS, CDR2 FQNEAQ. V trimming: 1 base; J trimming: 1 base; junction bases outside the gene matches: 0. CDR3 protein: CASSLGTSGTDTQYF. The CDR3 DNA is TGTGCCAGCAGCTTAGGGACTAGCGGCACAGATACGCAGTATTTT.

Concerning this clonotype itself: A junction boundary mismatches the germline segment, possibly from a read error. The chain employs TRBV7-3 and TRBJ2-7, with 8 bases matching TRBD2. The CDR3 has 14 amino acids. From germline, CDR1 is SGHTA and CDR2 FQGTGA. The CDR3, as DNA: TGTGCCAGCGGCTTAAATCGGGAGGGGCACGAGCAGTACTTC. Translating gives CASGLNREGHEQYF.

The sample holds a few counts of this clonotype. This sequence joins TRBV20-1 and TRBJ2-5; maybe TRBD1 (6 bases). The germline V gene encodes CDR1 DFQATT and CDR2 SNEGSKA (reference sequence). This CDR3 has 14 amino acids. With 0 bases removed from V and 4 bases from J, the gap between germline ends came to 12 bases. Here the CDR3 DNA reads TGCAGTGCTAGAGATAGAGGACAGCTAGAGACCCAGTACTTC. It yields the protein CSARDRGQLETQYF.

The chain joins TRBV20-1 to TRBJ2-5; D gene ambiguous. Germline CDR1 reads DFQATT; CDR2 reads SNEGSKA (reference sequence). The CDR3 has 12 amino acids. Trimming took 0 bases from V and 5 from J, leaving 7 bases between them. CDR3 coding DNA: TGCAGTGCTAGAGAAAATACGGAGACCCAGTACTTC. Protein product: CSARENTETQYF.

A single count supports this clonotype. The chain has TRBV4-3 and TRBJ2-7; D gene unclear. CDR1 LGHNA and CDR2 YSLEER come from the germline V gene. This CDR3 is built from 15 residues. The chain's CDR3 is CAPAATDGDEYEQYF. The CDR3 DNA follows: TGCGCGCCAGCAGCCACCGATGGCGATGAGTACGAGCAGTACTTC.

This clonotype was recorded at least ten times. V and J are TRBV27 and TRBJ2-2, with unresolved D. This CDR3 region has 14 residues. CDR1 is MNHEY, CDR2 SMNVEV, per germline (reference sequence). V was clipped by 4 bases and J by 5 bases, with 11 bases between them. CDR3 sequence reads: CASSSSQRTGELFF. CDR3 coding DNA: TGTGCCAGCAGTTCGAGCCAACGTACCGGGGAGCTGTTTTTT.

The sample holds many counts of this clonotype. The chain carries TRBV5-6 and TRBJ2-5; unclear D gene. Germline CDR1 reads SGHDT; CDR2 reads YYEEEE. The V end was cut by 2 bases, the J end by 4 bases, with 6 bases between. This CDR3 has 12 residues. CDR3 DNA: TGTGCCAGCAGCTTCGTTGCAGAGACCCAGTACTTC. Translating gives CASSFVAETQYF.

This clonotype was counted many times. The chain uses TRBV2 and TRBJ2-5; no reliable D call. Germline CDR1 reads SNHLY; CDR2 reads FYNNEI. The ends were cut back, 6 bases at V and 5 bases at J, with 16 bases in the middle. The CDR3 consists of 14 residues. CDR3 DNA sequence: TGTGCCAGCAGCCTGGCATCTCTCTGGGAGACCCAGTACTTC. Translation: CASSLASLWETQYF.

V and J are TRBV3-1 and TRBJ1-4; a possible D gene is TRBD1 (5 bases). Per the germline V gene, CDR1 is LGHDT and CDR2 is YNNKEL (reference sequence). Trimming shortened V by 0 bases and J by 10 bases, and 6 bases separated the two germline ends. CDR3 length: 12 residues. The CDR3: CASSQEGLKLFF. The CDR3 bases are TGTGCCAGCAGCCAAGAGGGGCTAAAACTGTTTTTT.

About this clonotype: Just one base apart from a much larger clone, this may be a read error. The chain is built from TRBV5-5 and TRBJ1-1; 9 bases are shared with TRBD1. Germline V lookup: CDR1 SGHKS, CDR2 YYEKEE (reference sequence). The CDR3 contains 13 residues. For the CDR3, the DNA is TGTACCAGCAGCTCCACTGACAGGGGGACAGCTTTCTTT. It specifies CTSSSTDRGTAFF.

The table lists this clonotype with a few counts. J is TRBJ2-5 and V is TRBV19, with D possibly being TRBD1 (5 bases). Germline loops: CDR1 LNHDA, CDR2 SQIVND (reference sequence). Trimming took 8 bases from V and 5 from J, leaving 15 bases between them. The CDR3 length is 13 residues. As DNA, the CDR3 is TGTGCCAGTTTATCCGAGGACACCGAGACCCAGTACTTC. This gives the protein CASLSEDTETQYF.

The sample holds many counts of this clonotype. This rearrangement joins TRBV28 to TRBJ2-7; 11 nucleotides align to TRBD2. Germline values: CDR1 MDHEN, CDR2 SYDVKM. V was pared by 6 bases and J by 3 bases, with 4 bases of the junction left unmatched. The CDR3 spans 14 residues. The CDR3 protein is CASRRLAGNYEQYF. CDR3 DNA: TGTGCCAGCAGGAGACTAGCGGGGAACTACGAGCAGTACTTC.

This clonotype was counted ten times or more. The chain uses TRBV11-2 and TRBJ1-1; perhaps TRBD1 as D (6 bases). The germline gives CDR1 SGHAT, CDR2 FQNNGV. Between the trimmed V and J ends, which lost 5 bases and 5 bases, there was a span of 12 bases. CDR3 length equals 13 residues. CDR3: CASSPDRTTEAFF. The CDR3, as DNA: TGTGCCAGCAGCCCAGACAGGACTACTGAAGCTTTCTTT.

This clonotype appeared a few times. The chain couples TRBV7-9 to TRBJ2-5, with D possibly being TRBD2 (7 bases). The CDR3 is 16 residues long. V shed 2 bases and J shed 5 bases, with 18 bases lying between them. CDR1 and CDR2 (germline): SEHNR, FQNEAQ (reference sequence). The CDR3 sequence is CASSLRGGAERETQYF. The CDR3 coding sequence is TGTGCCAGCAGCTTAAGGGGGGGGGCGGAACGGGAGACCCAGTACTTC.

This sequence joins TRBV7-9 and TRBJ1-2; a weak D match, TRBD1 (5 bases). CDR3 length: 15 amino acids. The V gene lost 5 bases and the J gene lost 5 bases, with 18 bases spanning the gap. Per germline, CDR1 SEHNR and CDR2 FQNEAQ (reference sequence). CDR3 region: CASSPRDGSVYGYTF. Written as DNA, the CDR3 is TGTGCCAGCAGCCCGCGGGACGGATCGGTTTATGGCTACACCTTC.

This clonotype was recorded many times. CDR3 sequence (DNA): TGTGCCAGCAGCCCAACCGGGACAGGGCTATACGAGCAGTACTTC. It codes for CASSPTGTGLYEQYF. The chain is built from TRBV25-1 and TRBJ2-7; 9 bases line up with TRBD1. This CDR3 is 15 amino acids long. Germline trimming cut 6 bases from V and 4 bases from J; bases unmatched to any gene: 10. Germline V CDR1 and CDR2: MGHDK, SYGVNS.

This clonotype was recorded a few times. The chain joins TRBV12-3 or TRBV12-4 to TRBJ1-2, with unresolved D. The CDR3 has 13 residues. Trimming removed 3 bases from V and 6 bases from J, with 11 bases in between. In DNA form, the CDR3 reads TGTGCCAGCAGTTTGATGTCAGCAAATGGCTACACCTTC. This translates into CASSLMSANGYTF.

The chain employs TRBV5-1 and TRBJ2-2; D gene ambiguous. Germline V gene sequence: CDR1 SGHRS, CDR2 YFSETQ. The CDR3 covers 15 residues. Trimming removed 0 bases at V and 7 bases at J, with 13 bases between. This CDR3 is CASSLVLSSGGELFF. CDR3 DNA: TGCGCCAGCAGCTTGGTTCTCAGCTCCGGCGGGGAGCTGTTTTTT. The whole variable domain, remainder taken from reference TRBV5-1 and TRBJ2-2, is KAGVTQTPRYLIKTRGQQVTLSCSPISGHRSVSWYQQTPGQGLQFLFEYFSETQRNKGNFPGRFSGRQFSNSRSEMNVSTLELGDSALYLCASSLVLSSGGELFFGEGSRLTVL.

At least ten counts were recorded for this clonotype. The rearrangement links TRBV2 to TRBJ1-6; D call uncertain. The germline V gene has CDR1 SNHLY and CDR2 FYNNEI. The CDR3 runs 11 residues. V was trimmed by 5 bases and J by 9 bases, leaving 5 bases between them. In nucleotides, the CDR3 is TGTGCCAGCAGTAGTAGTTCACCCCTCCACTTT. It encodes CASSSSSPLHF.

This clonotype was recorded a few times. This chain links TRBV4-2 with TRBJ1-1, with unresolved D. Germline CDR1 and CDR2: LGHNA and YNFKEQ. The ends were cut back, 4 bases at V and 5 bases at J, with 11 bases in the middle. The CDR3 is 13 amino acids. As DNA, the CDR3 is TGTGCCAGCAGCCTAACATTAAGGACTGAAGCTTTCTTT. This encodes CASSLTLRTEAFF.

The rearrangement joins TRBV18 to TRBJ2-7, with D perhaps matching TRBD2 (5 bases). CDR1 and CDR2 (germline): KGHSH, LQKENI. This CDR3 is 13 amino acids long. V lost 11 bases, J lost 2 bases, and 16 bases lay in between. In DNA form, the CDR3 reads TGTGCCTGCGGGTCGGATGGGCCCTACGAGCAGTACTTC. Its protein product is CACGSDGPYEQYF. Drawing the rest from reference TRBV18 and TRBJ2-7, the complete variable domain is NAGVMQNPRHLVRRRGQEARLRCSPMKGHSHVYWYRQLPEEGLKFMVYLQKENIIDESGMPKERFSAEFPKEGPSILRIQQVVRGDSAAYFCACGSDGPYEQYFGPGTRLTVT.

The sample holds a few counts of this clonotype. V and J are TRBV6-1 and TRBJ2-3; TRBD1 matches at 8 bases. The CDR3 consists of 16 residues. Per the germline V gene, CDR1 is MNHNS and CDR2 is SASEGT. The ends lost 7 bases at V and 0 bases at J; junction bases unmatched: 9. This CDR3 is CASIWDRSSSTDTQYF. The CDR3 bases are TGTGCCAGCATTTGGGACAGGAGCTCGAGCACAGATACGCAGTATTTT.

The CDR3 DNA follows: TGTGCCAGCAGGGCGGGTTATGGTGAAGCTTTCTTT. Protein product: CASRAGYGEAFF. The chain carries TRBV7-8 and TRBJ1-1; D gene uncertain. The CDR3 totals 12 residues. Germline CDR1 SGHVS, CDR2 FQNEAQ. V lost 6 bases, J lost 7 bases, and 12 bases lay in between.

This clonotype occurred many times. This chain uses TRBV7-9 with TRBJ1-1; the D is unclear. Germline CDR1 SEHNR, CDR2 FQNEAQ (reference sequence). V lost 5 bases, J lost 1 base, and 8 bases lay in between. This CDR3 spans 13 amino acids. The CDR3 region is CASSPKTNTEAFF. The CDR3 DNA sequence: TGTGCCAGCAGCCCCAAGACGAACACTGAAGCTTTCTTT.

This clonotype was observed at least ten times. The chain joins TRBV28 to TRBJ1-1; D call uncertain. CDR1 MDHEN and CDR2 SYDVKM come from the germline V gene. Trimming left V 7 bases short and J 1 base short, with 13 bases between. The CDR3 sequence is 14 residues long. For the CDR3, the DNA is TGTGCCAGCACTATAAGTCGGGCGAACACTGAAGCTTTCTTT. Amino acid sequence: CASTISRANTEAFF.

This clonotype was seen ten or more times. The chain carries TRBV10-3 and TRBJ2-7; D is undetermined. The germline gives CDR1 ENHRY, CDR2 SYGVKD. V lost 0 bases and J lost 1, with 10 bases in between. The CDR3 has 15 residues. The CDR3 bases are TGTGCCATCAGTGAGTCCGCGCTCAGTTCCTACGAGCAGTACTTC. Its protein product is CAISESALSSYEQYF.

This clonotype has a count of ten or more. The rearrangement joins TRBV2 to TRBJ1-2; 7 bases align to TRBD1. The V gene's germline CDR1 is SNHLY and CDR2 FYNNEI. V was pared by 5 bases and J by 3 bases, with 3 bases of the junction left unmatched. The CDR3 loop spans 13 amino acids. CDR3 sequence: CASSRDSYYGYTF. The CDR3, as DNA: TGTGCCAGCAGTCGGGACAGTTACTATGGCTACACCTTC.

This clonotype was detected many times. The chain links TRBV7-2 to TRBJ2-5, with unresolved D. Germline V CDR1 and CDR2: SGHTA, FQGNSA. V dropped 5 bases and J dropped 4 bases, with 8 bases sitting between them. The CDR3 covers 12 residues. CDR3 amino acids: CASSLPGETQYF. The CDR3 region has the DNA TGTGCCAGCAGCCTCCCGGGAGAGACCCAGTACTTC. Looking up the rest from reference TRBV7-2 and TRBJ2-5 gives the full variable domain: GAGVSQSPSNKVTEKGKDVELRCDPISGHTALYWYRQSLGQGLEFLIYFQGNSAPDKSGLPSDRFSAERTGGSVSTLTIQRTQQEDSAVYLCASSLPGETQYFGPGTRLLVL.